This T cell receptor beta chain was sequenced in a study of OX40 agonist ivuxolimab in advanced cancers. For the wider study: Ivuxolimab was an agonistic, fully human IgG2 monoclonal antibody directed against OX40 (CD134), a costimulatory receptor. Of the 50 to 55 patients in dose escalation, some 19 had hepatocellular carcinoma, around 15 had melanoma, 9 had renal cell carcinoma and 9 had head and neck cancer. The purpose of peripheral TCRbeta sequencing was to test whether ivuxolimab changed TCR sequence diversity and led to clonal T-cell expansion. The paper reports the monotherapy dose-escalation portion (N of about 50 patients) of the phase I ivuxolimab trial. A male proportion of about 79% and a mean age of roughly 55 years, ranging from roughly 23 to 85, were recorded for the dose-escalation cohort. Intravenous ivuxolimab was administered to patients every 2 weeks at six dose levels: 0.01, 0.1, 0.3, 1.5, 3 and 10 mg/kg. Patients were allowed to have had prior anti-PD-1, anti-PD-L1 or anti-CTLA-4 therapy, and around 43% of the dose-escalation patients had been treated with checkpoint inhibitors. Partial responses occurred in three dose-escalation patients: two with cutaneous melanoma and one with hepatocellular carcinoma.

As regards this clone: Its antigen specificity is not known. Base qualities are not recorded, but no much larger clone differs from it by a single base.

Genomic DNA was extracted from sorted cells for sequencing of the TCRbeta CDR3 region. TCRbeta CDR3 regions were sequenced using the immunoSEQ Assay. The clones in this table, taken by TCRdb from immuneACCESS, are in-frame only. Not every clone is retained; where verified, under half of the shortfall comes from an unresolved V gene, and the cause of the rest is unknown. This sample has more than 20,000 clones in its table, and approximately 90% of those were observed once. The ten largest clones capture approximately 11% of the sample. The trial excluded patients who had a history of autoimmune disease or were on systemic immunosuppression. Peripheral blood for TCR sequencing was collected from all dose cohorts at baseline, on cycle 4 day 1, and on cycle 7 day 1. The samples were taken from a phase I, first-in-human, multicenter, open-label dose-escalation trial of ivuxolimab. The trial enrolled adults with locally advanced or metastatic head and neck squamous cell, hepatocellular, melanoma or renal cell carcinoma. Before TCR sequencing, CD4+ and CD8+ T cells were separately sorted from peripheral blood.

The germline V gene gives CDR1 as SGHVS and CDR2 as FQNEAQ. The CDR3 runs 17 amino acids, cysteine and phenylalanine included. The only DNA kept is the CDR3, 51 bases in frame from the first base. Compared with germline, V lacks 0 bases and J lacks 0 bases; bases without a gene match: 4. Results the study describes overall, beyond this receptor: Which antigens the clonally expanded peripheral T cells were specific for was not determined. Low levels of normalized T-cell clonal expansion were also seen in some patients who did not respond. At doses of 0.1 to 3.0 mg/kg, clonal expansion of both CD4+ and CD8+ T cells in blood was seen between baseline and week 6. In partial responders in the 0.1-3.0 mg/kg groups, normalized peripheral clonal expansion was found to be among the lowest, especially among CD8+ T cells. After ivuxolimab, more expanded clones were found on average in CD8+ T cells than in CD4+ T cells.

The chain uses TRBV7-8 and TRBJ2-2, with TRBD1 matching 7 junction bases. This clonotype originated in an adult with an advanced solid tumor such as melanoma, head and neck, liver or kidney cancer. The sample consisted of CD4+ or CD8+ T cells sorted from blood, taken in a trial of the OX40 agonist ivuxolimab. The DNA reads TGTGCCAGCAGCTTAGCGAGGGGGCTGACGAACACCGGGGAGCTGTTTTTT. Protein translation: CASSLARGLTNTGELFF.